Listed below are T cell receptor beta chains from one sample, sequenced in a study of CD8 T cells in Susac syndrome. TCRdb analysed the immunoSEQ multiplex PCR reads with MiXCR anew, one entry per CDR3 protein. Of some 240,000 distinct CDR3 sequences listed, almost 97% are singletons. The sample taken for sequencing was CD4+ T cells from PBMCs. These receptors were taken from a human donor with Susac syndrome. Each CDR3 is given with its conserved first and last residue. D genes are given only for firm matches. Clone size, where shown, is once, few, many, or a class for clones that have expanded.

>TRBJ2-2|-|-|TRBV19
TGTGCCAGTAGTATGGCCAGGGGTAGCACCGGGGAGCTGTTTTTT
CASSMARGSTGELFF
>TRBJ2-1|-|-|TRBV2
TGTGCCAGCACGGCTATCTACAATGAGCAGTTCTTC
CASTAIYNEQFF
>TRBJ2-1|-|-|TRBV29-1
TGCAGCGTCAAGCCACAGAACAATGAGCAGTTCTTC
CSVKPQNNEQFF
>TRBJ2-7|-|-|TRBV18
TGTGCCAGCTCACCAGGCTCGATGGACAGATCCGAGCAGTACTTC
CASSPGSMDRSEQYF
>TRBJ2-7|-|-|TRBV3-1
TGTGCCAGCAGCCGCCTACCGGGAAGGCAGTACTTC
CASSRLPGRQYF
>TRBJ1-3|-|-|TRBV9
TGTGCCAGCTTCCCACAGGACAACGCCAGGGCGACTGGAAACACCATATATTTT
CASFPQDNARATGNTIYF
>TRBJ2-7|-|-|TRBV28
TGTGCCAGCAGCCCTGGGGTGTACTACGAGCAGTACTTC
CASSPGVYYEQYF
>TRBJ1-2|-|-|TRBV29-1
TGCAGCGCAGGACAGACGAACTATGGCTACACCTTC
CSAGQTNYGYTF
>TRBJ1-2|TRBD1|-|TRBV5-1
TGCGCCAGCAGCGGACCGGGACAGACTAATGAAGGCTACACCTTC
CASSGPGQTNEGYTF
>TRBJ1-2|-|once|TRBV30
TGTGCCTGGAGGGGGGGCGTTACTGGCTACACCTTC
CAWRGGVTGYTF
>TRBJ1-2|-|-|TRBV6-5
TGTGCCAGCGGATCTGGGGGTATTGGCTACACCTTC
CASGSGGIGYTF
>TRBJ2-1|TRBD1|-|TRBV29-1
TGCACCATACAAGGGACAGGGTTTTCCTACAATGAGCAGTTCTTC
CTIQGTGFSYNEQFF
>TRBJ2-7|TRBD2|-|TRBV5-4
TGTGCCAGCAGCGCAGATCTAGCGGGAGTCTACGAGCAGTACTTC
CASSADLAGVYEQYF
>TRBJ2-7|TRBD2|-|TRBV7-3
TGTGCCAGCAGCCCGATAGCGGGAAGCCTCGAGCAGTACTTC
CASSPIAGSLEQYF
>TRBJ2-1|-|-|TRBV24-1
TGTGCCACCGGAGGGGGTCAGAGCTCCTACAATGAGCAGTTCTTC
CATGGGQSSYNEQFF
>TRBJ2-2|-|-|TRBV11-2
TGTGCCAGCAGCTTTATCCAGCTGGTTCGCACCGGGGAGCTGTTTTTT
CASSFIQLVRTGELFF
>TRBJ2-3|-|-|TRBV2
TGTGCCAGCAGAGTGAACCGCCCGGGGTTGGGCACAGATACGCAGTATTTT
CASRVNRPGLGTDTQYF
>TRBJ1-1|-|-|TRBV2
TGTGCCAGCAAAGGACAGAGGAACACTGAAGCTTTCTTT
CASKGQRNTEAFF
>TRBJ2-4|-|-|TRBV28
TGTGCCAGCAGTGTTTCCGGGTACAAAAACATTCAGTACTTC
CASSVSGYKNIQYF
>TRBJ2-3|-|-|TRBV30
TGTGCCTGGGGCTGGGATACGCAGTATTTT
CAWGWDTQYF
>TRBJ1-2|-|-|TRBV28
TGTGCCAGCAGTAGTCGTCTTGATGGCTACACCTTC
CASSSRLDGYTF
>TRBJ2-7|-|-|TRBV18
TGTGCCAGCTCAACAGAACAAGTGGCAGGCGGCGAGCAGTACTTC
CASSTEQVAGGEQYF
>TRBJ2-3|-|-|TRBV20-1
TGCAGTGCTACCTCAATTGACGTCCGGGACACCTTCACAGATACGCAGTATTTT
CSATSIDVRDTFTDTQYF
>TRBJ2-7|TRBD2|-|TRBV23-1
TGCGCCAGCAGTCAAGGGTCAGCGGGAGGGCCCGAGGGCGAGCAGTACTTC
CASSQGSAGGPEGEQYF
>TRBJ2-1|TRBD2|-|TRBV9
TGTGCCAGCAGCCCGGGACTAGCGGCTGGGGGGCAGTTCTTC
CASSPGLAAGGQFF
>TRBJ1-5|-|-|TRBV12-3/TRBV12-4
TGTGCCAGCAGTACCCAGATAGCCCCCCAGCATTTT
CASSTQIAPQHF
>TRBJ2-7|-|-|TRBV20-1
TGCAGTGCTCCCGGGACGCCCGAGGGCTACGAGCAGTACTTC
CSAPGTPEGYEQYF
>TRBJ2-5|TRBD2|-|TRBV5-1
TGCGCCAGCAGCTTGGAGGTAGCGGGAGGAGAGACCCAGTACTTC
CASSLEVAGGETQYF
>TRBJ2-5|-|-|TRBV5-6
TGTGCCAGCAGCTTGACAGGGCCAGAGACCCAGTACTTC
CASSLTGPETQYF
>TRBJ2-2|-|-|TRBV28
TGTGCCAGCAGTACCCCGGGACGCCTCTACACCGGGGAGCTGTTTTTT
CASSTPGRLYTGELFF
>TRBJ1-5|-|-|TRBV18
TGTGCCAGCTCACCAGAATATAGCAATCAGCCCCAGCATTTT
CASSPEYSNQPQHF
>TRBJ2-7|TRBD1|few|TRBV20-1
TGCAGTGCCGCCGGGACAGGGGGGTACGAGCAGTACTTC
CSAAGTGGYEQYF
>TRBJ2-7|-|-|TRBV20-1
TGCAGTGCTAGAGATGGAGCAGCTAACTACGAGCAGTACTTC
CSARDGAANYEQYF
>TRBJ2-4|-|-|TRBV5-4
TGTGCCACCCGCCATGATTCGGGAGTAACGAACATTCAGTACTTC
CATRHDSGVTNIQYF
>TRBJ2-7|-|-|TRBV30
TGTGCCTGGAGTGCTCAGCGGACCTACGAGCAGTACTTC
CAWSAQRTYEQYF
>TRBJ2-2|-|-|TRBV20-1
TGCAGTGCTCAAGGCTTTAACGGGGAGCTGTTTTTT
CSAQGFNGELFF
>TRBJ2-1|TRBD2|-|TRBV20-1
TGCAGTGCTGCAACTCCTAGCGGGAGTACGAATGAGCAGTTCTTC
CSAATPSGSTNEQFF
>TRBJ2-3|-|-|TRBV18
TGTGCCAGCTCACCACCGGGGGGAGACGGGACAGATACGCAGTATTTT
CASSPPGGDGTDTQYF
>TRBJ2-1|-|-|TRBV30
TGTGCCTGGAGTGTACGGTGGGGATTCGGCAATGAGCAGTTCTTC
CAWSVRWGFGNEQFF
>TRBJ2-5|-|once|TRBV29-1
TGCAGCGTTGGTTGGAGTGAAGAGACCCAGTACTTC
CSVGWSEETQYF
>TRBJ2-1|-|-|TRBV24-1
TGTGCCACCAGTGATCCGAACCGCGGGTCCCAGTTCTTC
CATSDPNRGSQFF